This T cell receptor (beta chain) was profiled in a study of T cell repertoires in cytomegalovirus infection. The CDR3 covers 17 residues. Germline V gives CDR1 SGHVS, CDR2 FQNEAQ. V was cut by 0 bases and J by 0 bases, with 12 bases left in between. Each CDR3 protein gets one entry after TCRdb re-called the reads with MiXCR. The repertoire has more than 200,000 distinct CDR3 sequences, roughly 9.1% of them found once; the top ten carry roughly 16%. This clonotype was seen many times. V and J are TRBV7-8 and TRBJ1-5, with D maybe TRBD1 (5 bases). The sequencing input was PBMCs. The sequence was obtained from a human donor in good health (CMV status not recorded). Some clones in this sample may be carry-over from other donors' samples. The CDR3 DNA is TGTGCCAGCAGCTTAGCCCTAATCGACAGTAGCAATCAGCCCCAGCATTTT. It codes for CASSLALIDSSNQPQHF.